This TCR beta chain was identified in a study of T cell changes during pregnancy in multiple sclerosis. Some clones are missing from TCRdb's copy, which holds only in-frame ones; the method was immunoSEQ multiplex PCR. Of around 130,000 clones in the sample, 90% to 98% were seen once. V gave up 8 bases and J gave up 5 bases, with 16 bases separating them. CDR1 is MDHEN, CDR2 SYDVKM, per germline. There are 13 residues in the CDR3. The TCR sequence derives from a female donor with multiple sclerosis, enrolled in a pregnancy study. Sequences were derived from peripheral blood, sampled after pregnancy. The V call is TRBV28, the J call TRBJ2-7; TRBD2 is a possible D gene (6 bases). DNA for the CDR3: TGTGCCAGCCGCGGGGCGGGAAACAACGAGCAGTACTTC. It codes for CASRGAGNNEQYF.